This T cell receptor beta chain was identified in a study of blood T cells in healthy people across ages. The CDR3 consists of 14 residues. Germline lookup yields CDR1 SNHLY and CDR2 FYNNEI. The germline V and J ends were trimmed by 6 bases and 0 bases, with 11 bases remaining between them. Study-level points and caveats: The unknown donor CMV status may have confounded expanded clonotype changes.

The table lists this clonotype with a few counts. Its antigen is unidentified. A second about 6 to 12 cycle PCR used barcoded and J-beta primers. MiXCR, run by TCRdb on the 5' RACE reads, gives a single entry per CDR3 protein. The sample records 450,000 to 700,000 distinct CDR3 sequences, approximately 30% being singletons. Sequenced input: blood. This rearrangement joins TRBV2 to TRBJ2-5; D uncertain. This clonotype was obtained from a woman aged 70-85 years in good health. CDR3 sequence reads: CASSPTRNQETQYF. The CDR3 DNA sequence: TGTGCCAGCAGCCCGACTCGAAACCAAGAGACCCAGTACTTC.